The TCR beta chain under discussion was sequenced for a study of Graves' ophthalmopathy and Graves' hyperthyroidism. The CDR3 extends over 16 amino acids. The V end was cut by 5 bases, the J end by 5 bases, with 21 bases between. RNA transcripts were the template, and TCR beta CDR3 regions were amplified from them. Second-round multiplex PCR came after first-round RT-PCR with HTBI primers. TCRdb called the multiplex PCR reads again in MiXCR, with one record for every CDR3 protein. The profile covers more than 300,000 distinct CDR3 sequences, with approximately 18% appearing a single time and around 2.4% taken by the ten largest. Enrolled hyperthyroidism patients had a new diagnosis, a duration under 2 months, and an age of 18 to 65.

The source is an adult woman with stable Graves' hyperthyroidism. The sequenced sample consisted of peripheral blood. The chain is built from TRBV12-3 or TRBV12-4 and TRBJ1-2; D may be TRBD1 (5 bases). DNA for the CDR3: TGTGCCAGCAGTCCGGGGGGGAGAGCTACAAAATATGGCTACACCTTC. This gives the protein CASSPGGRATKYGYTF.